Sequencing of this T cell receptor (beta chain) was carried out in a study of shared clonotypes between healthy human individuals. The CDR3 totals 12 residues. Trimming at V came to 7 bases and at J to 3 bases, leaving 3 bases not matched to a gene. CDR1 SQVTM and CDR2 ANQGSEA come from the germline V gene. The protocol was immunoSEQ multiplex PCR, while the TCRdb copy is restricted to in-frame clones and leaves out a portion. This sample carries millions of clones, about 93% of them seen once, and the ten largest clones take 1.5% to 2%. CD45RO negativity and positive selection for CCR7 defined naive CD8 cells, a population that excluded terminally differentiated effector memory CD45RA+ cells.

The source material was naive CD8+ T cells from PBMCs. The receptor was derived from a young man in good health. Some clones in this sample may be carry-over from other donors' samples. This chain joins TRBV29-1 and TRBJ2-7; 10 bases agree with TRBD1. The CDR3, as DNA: TGCAGCGCTGGGGACAGGGGCTACGAGCAGTACTTC. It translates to CSAGDRGYEQYF.